The 20 T cell receptor beta chains below all came from one sample that was sequenced in a study of blood T cell repertoires in COVID-19. Profiled with immunoSEQ multiplex PCR; TCRdb holds only in-frame clones, not every one. The table shows 150,000 to 200,000 clones, with 70% to 90% occurring only once. The source material was peripheral blood. All receptors come from a human donor in a cohort sampled during active COVID-19.

The chain joins TRBV11-2 to TRBJ2-7; D perhaps matches TRBD2 (5 bases). Germline CDR1 reads SGHAT; CDR2 reads FQNNGV. The germline V and J ends were trimmed by 3 bases and 1 base, with 7 bases remaining between them. The CDR3 runs to 13 residues. CDR3: CASSFGDSYEQYF. The CDR3 DNA sequence: TGTGCCAGCAGCTTCGGGGATTCCTACGAGCAGTACTTC.

The V call is TRBV7-2, the J call TRBJ1-5; tentative D call: TRBD1 (6 bases). The length of the CDR3 is 14 residues. In germline, CDR1 is SGHTA, CDR2 FQGNSA. The V gene lost 5 bases and the J gene lost 6 bases, with 14 bases spanning the gap. CDR3 DNA sequence: TGTGCCAGCAGCCTTATCAGGGGAGCTCAGCCCCAGCATTTT. Its translation: CASSLIRGAQPQHF.

The chain links TRBV5-1 to TRBJ2-1; 7 nucleotides line up with TRBD1. This CDR3 is 14 amino acids long. The germline V gene encodes CDR1 SGHRS and CDR2 YFSETQ. V lost 0 bases to trimming and J lost 7 bases; unmatched junction nucleotides: 4. This CDR3 reads CASSLEGQRNEQFF. The CDR3 DNA sequence: TGCGCCAGCAGCTTGGAGGGACAGAGGAATGAGCAGTTCTTC.

This clone was observed once. This chain connects TRBV21-1 to TRBJ2-2; the table names TRBD1, a call not compared with the DNA. TRBV21-1 is a pseudogene locus. The CDR3 runs 15 residues. The CDR3 nucleotides read TGTGCCAAACACCCCCGGGACAGGGGGCTCGAGGAGCTGTTTTTT. It codes for CAKHPRDRGLEELFF.

The rearrangement uses TRBV20-1 and TRBJ2-7; 8 bases map to TRBD2. Germline V gene data show CDR1 as DFQATT and CDR2 as SNEGSKA (reference sequence). The CDR3 covers 11 residues. V shed 6 bases and J 5 bases; nucleotides not matched to a gene: 3. The CDR3 nucleotides are TGCAGTGCCGGGGGGGAAAACGAGCAGTACTTC. This encodes CSAGGENEQYF.

This chain uses TRBV7-4 with TRBJ1-5, with 7 bases matching TRBD1. This CDR3 spans 16 amino acids. V dropped 2 bases and J dropped 0; count of bases not matched to a gene: 4. Germline CDR1 SGHVT, CDR2 SQSDAQ. The CDR3: CASSLRQGLSNQPQHF. As DNA, the CDR3 is TGTGCCAGCAGCTTAAGACAGGGACTTAGCAATCAGCCCCAGCATTTT. The full variable domain, in which reference TRBV7-4 and TRBJ1-5 provide the parts outside the CDR3, is GAGVSQSPRYKVAKRGRDVALRCDSISGHVTLYWYRQTLGQGSEVLTYSQSDAQRDKSGRPSGRFSAERPERSVSTLKIQRTEQGDSAVYLCASSLRQGLSNQPQHFGDGTRLSIL.

The V call is TRBV4-3, the J call TRBJ2-3; D gene unclear. The germline CDR1 and CDR2 sequences are LGHNA and YSLEER. V shed 0 bases and J shed 4 bases, with 8 bases lying between them. The CDR3 extends over 14 amino acids. DNA for the CDR3: TGCGCCAGCAGCCAAGATGCCCGGGCAGATACGCAGTATTTT. Translated, it gives CASSQDARADTQYF.

Regarding this clone: This may stem from a read error, because a much larger clone lies one nucleotide away. This chain connects TRBV10-2 to TRBJ1-2; D is perhaps TRBD1 (6 bases). The germline CDR1 and CDR2 sequences are WSHSY and SAAADI. This CDR3 contains 12 residues. Trimming removed 3 bases from V and 4 bases from J, with 6 bases in between. CDR3 amino acids: CASSEGGYGYTF. CDR3 sequence (DNA): TGCGCCAGCAGTGAAGGGGGCTATGGCTACACCTTC.

The CDR3 DNA sequence: TGTGCCAGCAGCCAAATCGCCACGAGACTCTCTGGAAACACCATATATTTT. It encodes CASSQIATRLSGNTIYF. V is TRBV14 and J is TRBJ1-3; D unclear. Germline-derived CDR1 and CDR2 are SGHDN and FVKESK. V was pared by 2 bases and J by 0 bases, with 14 bases between. The length of the CDR3 is 17 residues.

The rearrangement joins TRBV27 to TRBJ2-3; 8 nucleotides align to TRBD1. This CDR3 contains 14 residues. The germline CDR1 and CDR2 sequences are MNHEY and SMNVEV (reference sequence). J lost 4 bases, V lost 7 bases, and 7 bases had no gene match. The CDR3 DNA reads TGTGCCAGCAAAGTAGGACAGGGCGCAGATACGCAGTATTTT. Translated: CASKVGQGADTQYF.

The chain uses TRBV4-3 and TRBJ2-4; D uncertain. Germline loops: CDR1 LGHNA, CDR2 YSLEER. CDR3 length: 15 amino acids. V was cut by 0 bases and J by 7 bases, with 13 bases left in between. The CDR3 DNA sequence: TGCGCCAGCAGCCAAGAGGCACGAGTCGGGAACATTCAGTACTTC. This translates into CASSQEARVGNIQYF.

The chain is built from TRBV7-8 and TRBJ2-1; no clear D. The germline CDR1 and CDR2 sequences are SGHVS and FQNEAQ. There are 12 residues in the CDR3. V lost 7 bases to trimming and J lost 8 bases, with 12 bases between them. CDR3 amino acids: CASISEEYEQFF. In DNA, the CDR3 is TGTGCCAGCATCTCTGAGGAATATGAGCAGTTCTTC.

This clone was detected once. This chain uses TRBV3-1 (or the pseudogene TRBV3-2) with TRBJ2-3, with D possibly TRBD2 on 6 matching bases. The germline V gene has CDR1 LGHDT and CDR2 YNNKEL (reference sequence). The CDR3 covers 20 residues. V was trimmed by 0 bases and J by 1 base, leaving 23 bases between them. The CDR3 spells CASSQEWDSVAGWGTDTQYF. The DNA of the CDR3 is TGTGCCAGCAGCCAAGAATGGGACTCAGTTGCGGGATGGGGCACAGATACGCAGTATTTT.

The rearrangement joins TRBV10-3 to TRBJ2-1; D may be TRBD2 (6 bases). CDR3 length equals 11 residues. Trimming removed 7 bases from V and 7 bases from J, with 8 bases in between. CDR1 is ENHRY, CDR2 SYGVKD, per germline. In DNA, the CDR3 is TGTGCCATCACAGGAGGGAATGAGCAGTTCTTC. This encodes CAITGGNEQFF.

This clone was observed a single time. The chain employs TRBV3-1 (or the pseudogene TRBV3-2) and TRBJ1-1; D may be TRBD1 (6 bases). Germline values: CDR1 LGHDT, CDR2 YNNKEL (reference sequence). The CDR3 has 16 residues. V was pared by 1 base and J by 3 bases, with 15 bases between. The DNA of the CDR3 is TGTGCCAGCAGCCAAGGAGGGGGGGGAGGCTACACTGAAGCTTTCTTT. Residues: CASSQGGGGGYTEAFF.

The chain combines TRBV12-5 with TRBJ1-2; TRBD1 is a possible D gene (6 bases). Trimming shortened V by 5 bases and J by 9 bases, and 16 bases separated the two germline ends. Germline assignment: CDR1 LGHNT and CDR2 FRNRAP. This CDR3 contains 13 residues. The CDR3 bases are TGTGCTAGTGGTCTGGGGGCGGGGACCAGCTACACCTTC. Amino acid sequence: CASGLGAGTSYTF.

The chain employs TRBV25-1 and TRBJ2-7; D uncertain. Germline lookup yields CDR1 MGHDK and CDR2 SYGVNS. The V end lost 1 base, the J end lost 5 bases, and 12 bases lay between the germline ends. The CDR3 runs 14 residues. For the CDR3, the DNA is TGTGCCAGCAGTGAATCGGTTGCCCGCGACGAGCAGTACTTC. Encoded protein: CASSESVARDEQYF.

The chain carries TRBV18 and TRBJ2-5, with TRBD1 matching over 8 bases. The germline gives CDR1 KGHSH, CDR2 LQKENI. V was clipped by 0 bases and J by 5 bases; unmatched bases: 2. The CDR3 extends over 14 amino acids. CDR3: CASSPPDRVETQYF. The CDR3 coding sequence is TGTGCCAGCTCACCACCGGACAGGGTTGAGACCCAGTACTTC.

The V gene is TRBV25-1, the J gene TRBJ2-1; 8 bases align to TRBD1. The CDR3 totals 14 residues. Trimming removed 7 bases from V and 12 bases from J; junction bases left unmatched: 14. Germline V gives CDR1 MGHDK, CDR2 SYGVNS. The chain's CDR3 is CASTLGQGAGGQFF. As DNA, the CDR3 is TGTGCCAGCACCTTGGGGCAGGGGGCTGGTGGGCAGTTCTTC.

The J gene is TRBJ2-7, the V gene TRBV5-1; D perhaps matches TRBD1 (5 bases). Germline CDR1 reads SGHRS; CDR2 reads YFSETQ. The CDR3 runs to 15 residues. V gave up 2 bases and J gave up 4 bases, with 16 bases separating them. The CDR3 bases are TGCGCCAGCAGCTTTGGGGCCCGAGTGGGGTACGAGCAGTACTTC. Translation: CASSFGARVGYEQYF.